The clone carrying this TCR beta chain has only a few counts. Its antigen is still unknown. The germline V gene encodes CDR1 MGHRA and CDR2 YSYEKL. The CDR3 is made up of 16 amino acids. V was pared by 0 bases and J by 8 bases, with 5 bases of the junction left unmatched. The sample originates from a study of beta chain features in type 1 diabetes. Study in general: Taken together, all samples contributed some 98 million examined sorted cells.

cDNA synthesis used the whole RNA isolate, giving expressed TCRB sequences. The assay was immunoSEQ multiplex PCR, and TCRdb's table has in-frame clones only and misses some. The table lists around 500,000 clones, about an eighth of them singletons, with roughly 0.046% in the top ten. Study outcomes and limitations: Possible PCR preference for shorter templates applied equally to patients and controls.

The source of this sequence is a woman under 30 in good health. The chain recombines TRBV4-1 with TRBJ2-1; 12 bases map to TRBD2. The sample was naive CD4+ T cells from blood. This chain's CDR3 is CASSQDLLAGGDEQFF. The CDR3 bases are TGCGCCAGCAGCCAAGATCTCCTAGCGGGGGGGGATGAGCAGTTCTTC.